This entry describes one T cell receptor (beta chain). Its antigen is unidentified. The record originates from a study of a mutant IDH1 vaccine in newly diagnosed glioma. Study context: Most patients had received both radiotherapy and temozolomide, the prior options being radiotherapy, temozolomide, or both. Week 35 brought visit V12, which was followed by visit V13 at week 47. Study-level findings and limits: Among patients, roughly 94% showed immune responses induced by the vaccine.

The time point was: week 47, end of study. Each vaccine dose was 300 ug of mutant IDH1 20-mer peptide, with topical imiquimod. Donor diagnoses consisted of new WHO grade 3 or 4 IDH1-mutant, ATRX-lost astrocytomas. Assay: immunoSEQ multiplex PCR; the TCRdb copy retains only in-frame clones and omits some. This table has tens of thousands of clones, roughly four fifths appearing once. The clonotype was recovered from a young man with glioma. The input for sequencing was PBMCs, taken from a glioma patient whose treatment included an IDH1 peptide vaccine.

CDR3: CASLKRGTGTGELFF. The DNA for the CDR3 is TGTGCCAGTCTCAAGCGGGGCACAGGCACCGGGGAGCTGTTTTTT. This chain joins TRBV19 and TRBJ2-2, with 7 bases that match TRBD2. Trimming took 8 bases from V and 4 from J; bases not matched to a gene: 10. Germline CDR1 is LNHDA and CDR2 is SQIVND (reference sequence). This CDR3 region has 15 residues.